The 21 T cell receptor beta chains given below trace back to one sample, sequenced in a study of cytomegalovirus exposure and HLA in healthy donors. PCR employed 60 Vbeta and 13 Jbeta primers. The assay was immunoSEQ multiplex PCR, and TCRdb's table has in-frame clones only and misses some. The sample carries roughly 88,000 clones, 70% to 85% recorded once. The specimen was PBMCs. These receptors all stem from a man between 25 and 39 years old in good health and CMV-seropositive.

CDR3 nucleotide sequence: TGCGCCAGCAGCCCCTGGGACAGGACCTATGGCTACACCTTC. Its protein product is CASSPWDRTYGYTF. The V gene is TRBV4-1, the J gene TRBJ1-2; TRBD1 agrees at 8 bases. J lost 4 bases, V lost 4 bases, and 5 bases had no gene match. Germline CDR1 reads MGHRA; CDR2 reads YSYEKL. CDR3 length: 14 amino acids.

The V gene is TRBV15, the J gene TRBJ2-5; D might be TRBD2 (6 bases). The CDR3 is 16 residues long. CDR1 and CDR2 (germline): LNHNV, YYDKDF (reference sequence). The V end was cut by 0 bases, the J end by 1 base, with 12 bases between. The CDR3 nucleotides read TGTGCCACCAGCAGAGATTATCGGGGGATCCAAGAGACCCAGTACTTC. Protein: CATSRDYRGIQETQYF.

The V call is TRBV27, the J call TRBJ1-5, with 11 nucleotides matching TRBD1. Trimming took 8 bases from V and 5 from J; bases not matched to a gene: 2. Germline lookup yields CDR1 MNHEY and CDR2 SMNVEV (reference sequence). The CDR3 is 13 residues long. This CDR3 reads CASSDRGHQPQHF. As DNA, the CDR3 is TGTGCCAGCTCGGACAGGGGGCATCAGCCCCAGCATTTT.

This clone was picked up a small number of times. The same CDR3 is also encoded by other DNA sequences in this sample. The chain recombines TRBV18 with TRBJ1-5; D is ambiguous. The CDR3 has 13 residues. V was shortened by 1 base and J by 6 bases, with 7 bases between the two germline ends. The germline gives CDR1 KGHSH, CDR2 LQKENI. Here the CDR3 DNA reads TGTGCCAGCTCACCACTTGGGAGTCAGCCCCAGCATTTT. This encodes CASSPLGSQPQHF.

This sequence joins TRBV6-6 and TRBJ1-5, with a weak D call TRBD1 (5 bases). The V end lost 5 bases, the J end lost 4 bases, and 9 bases lay between the germline ends. From germline, CDR1 is MNHNY and CDR2 SVGAGI (reference sequence). The CDR3 has 13 amino acids. The CDR3 DNA is TGTGCCAGCAGTCCCAGGGATAATCAGCCCCAGCATTTT. This codes for CASSPRDNQPQHF.

This clone was counted once. The J gene is TRBJ2-1, the V gene TRBV18, with 8 bases fitting TRBD1. The CDR3 loop spans 16 amino acids. The germline V gene encodes CDR1 KGHSH and CDR2 LQKENI. J lost 1 base, V lost 4 bases, and 6 bases had no gene match. The CDR3 region has the DNA TGTGCCAGCTCACTGGACAGGGTCGGATCCTACAATGAGCAGTTCTTC. Protein sequence: CASSLDRVGSYNEQFF.

The V and J genes are TRBV13 and TRBJ1-2, with D possibly being TRBD1 (5 bases). The CDR3 consists of 15 residues. Germline-derived CDR1 and CDR2 are PRHDT and FYEKMQ (reference sequence). V lost 5 bases and J 3 bases, leaving 16 bases between the germline ends. In DNA, the CDR3 is TGTGCCAGCAGCGGGCAAAGGGGATTCGACTATGGCTACACCTTC. This translates into CASSGQRGFDYGYTF.

The chain carries TRBV6-6 and TRBJ1-4; D is unresolved. The V end lost 1 base, the J end lost 5 bases, and 5 bases lay between the germline ends. CDR1 is MNHNY and CDR2 is SVGAGI in the germline V gene (reference sequence). The CDR3 spans 13 residues. The CDR3 region has the DNA TGTGCCAGCAGTTACTACCGGAATGAAAAACTGTTTTTT. Protein sequence: CASSYYRNEKLFF.

Within the sample, this clone is medium-sized. This chain links TRBV4-3 with TRBJ2-1, with TRBD2 matching over 9 bases. The CDR3 loop spans 16 amino acids. The V gene's germline CDR1 is LGHNA and CDR2 YSLEER. J lost 7 bases, V lost 3 bases, and 10 bases had no gene match. CDR3 DNA: TGCGCCAGCAGCCATGAAGAGGGTAGCGGGAGTAATGAGCAGTTCTTC. As protein: CASSHEEGSGSNEQFF.

The V gene is TRBV6-1, the J gene TRBJ1-1; D is perhaps TRBD1 (6 bases). CDR1 is MNHNS and CDR2 is SASEGT in the germline V gene. V gave up 6 bases and J gave up 8 bases, with 16 bases separating them. The CDR3 runs to 13 residues. Written as DNA, the CDR3 is TGTGCCAGCAGGTCCGGACAGTATCTCGAAGCTTTCTTT. It encodes CASRSGQYLEAFF.

This chain joins TRBV10-2 and TRBJ2-2; D remains unclear. V shed 5 bases and J shed 4 bases, with 5 bases lying between them. The CDR3 extends over 12 amino acids. Germline V gives CDR1 WSHSY, CDR2 SAAADI. CDR3 in amino acids: CASSLATGELFF. The CDR3 coding sequence is TGCGCCAGCAGTTTGGCCACCGGGGAGCTGTTTTTT.

DNA of the CDR3: TGTGCCAGCAGCTTAACGGGGGGAAATGAAGCTTTCTTT. Its translation: CASSLTGGNEAFF. The chain links TRBV7-3 to TRBJ1-1; possibly TRBD1 for D (5 bases). The CDR3 is 13 residues long. Germline CDR1 reads SGHTA; CDR2 reads FQGTGA. V lost 0 bases, J lost 7 bases, and 9 bases lay in between.

This sequence joins TRBV7-2 and TRBJ1-1, with D maybe TRBD1 (6 bases). Trimming cost V 6 bases and J 2 bases, with 19 bases left between them. CDR3 length equals 16 residues. CDR1 and CDR2 from the germline V gene are SGHTA and FQGNSA. This chain's CDR3 is CASSRNTGTTNTEAFF. The CDR3 nucleotides read TGTGCCAGCAGTCGAAACACCGGGACAACTAACACTGAAGCTTTCTTT.

This clone was seen a few times. V gene TRBV6-1 combines with J gene TRBJ1-5; 8 positions agree with TRBD1. With 5 bases clipped from V and 6 bases from J, the junction kept 9 bases outside the gene matches. Germline V gives CDR1 MNHNS, CDR2 SASEGT. The CDR3 spans 15 residues. DNA for the CDR3: TGTGCCAGCAGTAAACAAGTTGGGACAGGTCAGCCCCAGCATTTT. Translated: CASSKQVGTGQPQHF.

The chain combines TRBV4-3 with TRBJ1-2; 7 bases fit TRBD1. The germline CDR1 and CDR2 sequences are LGHNA and YSLEER. This CDR3 spans 18 amino acids. V was clipped by 4 bases and J by 0 bases; unmatched bases: 14. The CDR3 here is CASSPGAGGSSSNYGYTF. For the CDR3, the DNA is TGCGCCAGCAGCCCAGGTGCAGGGGGTAGTTCATCTAACTATGGCTACACCTTC.

V gene TRBV4-1 combines with J gene TRBJ2-1; 7 positions agree with TRBD2. This CDR3 comprises 16 residues. V was clipped by 0 bases and J by 4 bases; unmatched bases: 6. CDR1 and CDR2 from the germline V gene are MGHRA and YSYEKL. The CDR3 DNA sequence: TGCGCCAGCAGCCAAGATCGGAGCGGGACGTACAATGAGCAGTTCTTC. Translating it yields CASSQDRSGTYNEQFF.

The chain has TRBV6-6 and TRBJ2-7, with 7 nucleotides matching TRBD1. Germline-derived CDR1 and CDR2 are MNHNY and SVGAGI (reference sequence). Losses at the gene ends were 6 bases for V and 2 bases for J; bases not matched to a gene: 7. The CDR3 runs to 14 residues. CDR3 sequence (DNA): TGTGCCAGCAGCCGACAGGGTTGGGCCTACGAGCAGTACTTC. Translation gives CASSRQGWAYEQYF.

The gene calls are TRBV7-3 and TRBJ2-1; a possible D gene is TRBD2 (6 bases). The germline V and J ends were trimmed by 1 base and 7 bases, with 11 bases remaining between them. CDR3 length equals 14 residues. Germline values: CDR1 SGHTA, CDR2 FQGTGA. The CDR3 DNA reads as TGTGCCAGCAGCTTAAGGGCTGGGAGGAATGAGCAGTTCTTC. Protein product: CASSLRAGRNEQFF.

The chain combines TRBV4-1 with TRBJ2-5; a weak D match, TRBD2 (7 bases). Between the trimmed V and J ends, which lost 2 bases and 5 bases, there was a span of 24 bases. Per the germline V gene, CDR1 is MGHRA and CDR2 is YSYEKL. The CDR3 covers 18 residues. The CDR3 sequence is CASSQSPAVGGLLETQYF. The CDR3 DNA follows: TGCGCCAGCAGCCAAAGCCCTGCCGTGGGGGGGCTTTTGGAGACCCAGTACTTC.

The chain recombines TRBV19 with TRBJ2-7, with TRBD1 identical over 8 bases. Trimming removed 4 bases from V and 2 bases from J; junction bases left unmatched: 7. Germline lookup yields CDR1 LNHDA and CDR2 SQIVND (reference sequence). This CDR3 is built from 15 residues. The CDR3 DNA sequence: TGTGCCAGTAGTACGGACAGGGAACTCCCCTACGAGCAGTACTTC. Amino acid sequence: CASSTDRELPYEQYF.

The chain carries TRBV7-8 and TRBJ1-1, with TRBD1 matching over 9 bases. V lost 5 bases, J lost 7 bases, and 14 bases stayed unmatched. CDR1 and CDR2 (germline): SGHVS, FQNEAQ. The CDR3 is 16 residues long. The CDR3, as DNA: TGTGCCAGCAGCGAGGCTGGGACAGGGTGGATACTTGAAGCTTTCTTT. It specifies CASSEAGTGWILEAFF.